This TCR beta chain was sequenced for a study of T cell changes during pregnancy in multiple sclerosis. Trimming at V came to 2 bases and at J to 6 bases, leaving 7 bases not matched to a gene. This CDR3 contains 14 residues. From germline, CDR1 is MNHNY and CDR2 SVGAGI (reference sequence). The table came from immunoSEQ multiplex PCR; TCRdb's copy has only in-frame clones and leaves some out. The sample records about 73,000 clones, approximately 87% being singletons. This clonotype originated in a female donor in good health, enrolled as a control in a pregnancy study. J is TRBJ2-7 and V is TRBV6-6, with 7 bases lining up with TRBD1. The source material was peripheral blood, sampled after pregnancy. CDR3 sequence (DNA): TGTGCCAGCAGTTACCCAGGACAGGACCTCGAGCAGTACTTC. The encoded protein is CASSYPGQDLEQYF.